One sample yielded the 21 T cell receptor beta chains listed below, sequenced in a study of T-cell reconstitution after alpha-beta-depleted transplantation in children. Unique molecular identifiers were incorporated during preparation of the TCRbeta library. A single record per CDR3 protein comes from TCRdb applying MiXCR to the PCR reads. Of around 300,000 distinct CDR3 sequences in the sample, around 20% were seen once. This material consisted of PBMCs, mostly from graft donor cells, taken 180 days after TCRalphabeta/CD19-depleted stem cell transplant. The source is a male patient under 18 who had a stem cell transplant for acute lymphoblastic leukemia, so the T cells may come from the graft donor.

Only a few counts were recorded for this clonotype. V and J are TRBV5-1 and TRBJ2-5, with D perhaps TRBD1 or TRBD2 (5 bases each). The CDR3 contains 15 residues. Germline V CDR1 and CDR2: SGHRS, YFSETQ. Trimming removed 4 bases at V and 0 bases at J, with 13 bases between. This CDR3 is CASSGRGPYQETQYF. The CDR3 region has the DNA TGCGCCAGCAGCGGACGGGGACCGTACCAAGAGACCCAGTACTTC.

The CDR3 reads CASSIGAAGLGETQYF. The CDR3 nucleotides are TGTGCCAGTAGTATAGGCGCAGCGGGACTCGGGGAGACCCAGTACTTC. This chain connects TRBV19 to TRBJ2-5, with 7 bases identical to TRBD2. CDR1 and CDR2 (germline): LNHDA, SQIVND (reference sequence). V was clipped by 1 base and J by 5 bases; unmatched bases: 10. The CDR3 consists of 16 residues.

This clonotype appeared a few times. V usage is TRBV19 and J usage is TRBJ2-4; tentatively, D is TRBD1 (6 bases). The CDR3 is made up of 16 amino acids. Germline V gene lookup returns CDR1 LNHDA and CDR2 SQIVND (reference sequence). Deletions cut 5 bases from V and 7 bases from J, with 21 bases between. DNA for the CDR3: TGTGCCAGTAGTTCCCCTTCGAGGTCCCAGGGGAACATTCAGTACTTC. It specifies CASSSPSRSQGNIQYF.

The chain recombines TRBV12-3 or TRBV12-4 with TRBJ1-1; D is unclear. The ends were cut back, 4 bases at V and 1 base at J, with 19 bases in the middle. CDR3 length: 17 residues. This chain's CDR3 is CASSSLTRAKKNTEAFF. Written as DNA, the CDR3 is TGTGCCAGCAGTTCCTTAACCCGAGCTAAAAAGAACACTGAAGCTTTCTTT.

Only a few counts were recorded for this clonotype. The chain uses TRBV29-1 and TRBJ2-7, with TRBD2 as a possible D gene (5 bases). The CDR3 loop spans 14 amino acids. Germline lookup yields CDR1 SQVTM and CDR2 ANQGSEA. Between the trimmed V and J ends, which lost 4 bases and 3 bases, there was a span of 16 bases. CDR3 DNA sequence: TGCAGCGTTGCTGGGAGTGGTGGGATCTACGAGCAGTACTTC. As protein: CSVAGSGGIYEQYF.

There are a few counts of this clonotype. The J gene is TRBJ2-7, the V gene TRBV29-1; a possible D gene is TRBD1 (5 bases). Looked up from germline, CDR1 is SQVTM and CDR2 is ANQGSEA. Trimming took 2 bases from V and 6 from J, leaving 11 bases between them. CDR3 length equals 12 residues. In DNA, the CDR3 is TGCAGCGTTGAATCCCCTGGGGCCGAGCAGTACTTC. Its protein is CSVESPGAEQYF.

This clonotype was counted only a few times. The rearrangement joins TRBV24-1 to TRBJ2-3; TRBD1 or TRBD2 may be the D gene (5 bases each). The CDR3 contains 13 residues. CDR1 is KGHDR and CDR2 is SFDVKD in the germline V gene. V was trimmed by 5 bases and J by 1 base, leaving 6 bases between them. This chain's CDR3 is CATSAGRTDTQYF. For the CDR3, the DNA is TGTGCCACCAGTGCGGGACGCACAGATACGCAGTATTTT.

This clonotype has a handful of counts. The chain is built from TRBV9 and TRBJ2-1; the D is unclear. V shed 3 bases and J shed 0 bases, with 10 bases lying between them. The germline CDR1 and CDR2 sequences are SGDLS and YYNGEE. The length of the CDR3 is 15 residues. CDR3 residues: CASSAQTSSYNEQFF. Here the CDR3 DNA reads TGTGCCAGCAGCGCCCAGACGAGCTCCTACAATGAGCAGTTCTTC.

The genes are TRBV6-5 and TRBJ2-7; D may be TRBD1 or TRBD2 (5 bases each). Germline loops: CDR1 MNHEY, CDR2 SVGAGI. The germline V and J ends were trimmed by 0 bases and 2 bases, with 14 bases remaining between them. The CDR3 contains 16 residues. DNA for the CDR3: TGTGCCAGCAGTTACTCAGTGGGGACCAGTACCTACGAGCAGTACTTC. Residues: CASSYSVGTSTYEQYF.

This clonotype was found many times. The chain combines TRBV5-1 with TRBJ2-3; D gene unclear. Germline-derived CDR1 and CDR2 are SGHRS and YFSETQ. V lost 0 bases to trimming and J lost 6 bases, with 5 bases between them. This CDR3 has 12 amino acids. CDR3 in DNA: TGCGCCAGCAGCTTGGAGAAGGATACGCAGTATTTT. It encodes CASSLEKDTQYF.

The table lists this clonotype with many counts. The J gene is TRBJ2-3, the V gene TRBV29-1; TRBD2 aligns across 13 bases. Looked up from germline, CDR1 is SQVTM and CDR2 is ANQGSEA. Losses at the gene ends were 4 bases for V and 7 bases for J; bases not matched to a gene: 5. The CDR3 covers 14 residues. DNA of the CDR3: TGCAGCGTTGTAAGGGGACTAGCGGGAAATACGCAGTATTTT. Translation gives CSVVRGLAGNTQYF.

The chain has TRBV5-1 and TRBJ2-3; D not certain. CDR1 SGHRS and CDR2 YFSETQ come from the germline V gene. The CDR3 extends over 14 amino acids. V lost 1 base to trimming and J lost 2 bases, with 8 bases between them. The CDR3: CASSLPRYTDTQYF. The CDR3 nucleotides read TGCGCCAGCAGCTTGCCCCGGTACACAGATACGCAGTATTTT. Drawing the rest from reference TRBV5-1 and TRBJ2-3, the complete variable domain is KAGVTQTPRYLIKTRGQQVTLSCSPISGHRSVSWYQQTPGQGLQFLFEYFSETQRNKGNFPGRFSGRQFSNSRSEMNVSTLELGDSALYLCASSLPRYTDTQYFGPGTRLTVL.

The CDR3 reads CSARDEGLAGLGSYEQYF. In DNA, the CDR3 is TGCAGTGCTAGAGATGAGGGACTAGCGGGGTTAGGCTCCTACGAGCAGTACTTC. The rearrangement links TRBV20-1 to TRBJ2-7; 13 bases line up with TRBD2. This CDR3 comprises 18 residues. V gave up 0 bases and J gave up 0 bases; unmatched junction bases: 8. Germline values: CDR1 DFQATT, CDR2 SNEGSKA (reference sequence).

This clonotype has a handful of counts. The DNA for the CDR3 is TGTGCCAGCAGTCTTCCGGGCCTAAATCAGCCCCAGCATTTT. Protein product: CASSLPGLNQPQHF. The chain uses TRBV6-1 and TRBJ1-5, with no clear D. V was trimmed by 5 bases and J by 4 bases, leaving 12 bases between them. There are 14 residues in the CDR3. Germline CDR1 and CDR2: MNHNS and SASEGT.

Only a few counts were recorded for this clonotype. This rearrangement joins TRBV7-8 to TRBJ2-7; 10 bases are a match to TRBD2. Germline trimming cut 0 bases from V and 4 bases from J; bases unmatched to any gene: 6. Germline V CDR1 and CDR2: SGHVS, FQNEAQ. The CDR3 consists of 16 residues. CDR3 DNA: TGTGCCAGCAGCTTAGCGGGCCTAGCGGGGGCTTACGAGCAGTACTTC. Its translation is CASSLAGLAGAYEQYF.

This clonotype appeared a few times. This chain connects TRBV5-1 to TRBJ2-2, with 9 positions matching TRBD2. CDR3 size: 16 residues. After removal of 4 bases from V and 0 bases from J, the junction contained 4 bases not matched to a gene. Germline V gene sequence: CDR1 SGHRS, CDR2 YFSETQ. Here the CDR3 reads CASSQIAGANTGELFF. CDR3 in DNA: TGCGCCAGCAGCCAAATAGCGGGAGCGAACACCGGGGAGCTGTTTTTT.

The chain is built from TRBV5-1 and TRBJ2-1; the D gene is possibly TRBD2 (5 bases). Germline CDR1 and CDR2: SGHRS and YFSETQ. The CDR3 sequence is 15 residues long. Trimming took off 6 bases at V and 0 bases at J, with 13 bases between the two ends. CDR3 bases: TGCGCCAGCACGGGGAACGGCAGCTCCTACAATGAGCAGTTCTTC. It yields the protein CASTGNGSSYNEQFF.

The chain's CDR3 is CASASPTDPNTEAFF. CDR3 in DNA: TGCGCCAGCGCTTCCCCGACAGACCCGAACACTGAAGCTTTCTTT. V and J are TRBV5-1 and TRBJ1-1; TRBD1 might be the D (5 bases). This CDR3 region has 15 residues. V was pared by 7 bases and J by 1 base, with 17 bases between. Germline loops: CDR1 SGHRS, CDR2 YFSETQ.

This clonotype was recorded a few times. V is TRBV20-1 and J is TRBJ2-1; the D is unclear. The CDR3 has 16 residues. The V end was cut by 0 bases, the J end by 4 bases, with 16 bases between. CDR1 and CDR2 from the germline V gene are DFQATT and SNEGSKA (reference sequence). This CDR3 reads CSARDLGGSVYNEQFF. In nucleotides, the CDR3 is TGCAGTGCTAGAGATCTAGGTGGGTCAGTATACAATGAGCAGTTCTTC.

This clonotype was recorded a few times. CDR3 loop: CASSISSGLYGYTF. In DNA, the CDR3 is TGTGCCAGCAGCATCAGCTCGGGTCTTTATGGCTACACCTTC. V usage is TRBV21-1 and J usage is TRBJ1-2. TRBV21-1 is marked as a pseudogene. The CDR3 totals 14 residues.

The chain joins TRBV5-1 to TRBJ2-5; 9 bases line up with TRBD1. Germline CDR1 reads SGHRS; CDR2 reads YFSETQ. The junction had 3 bases not matched to a gene; V was cut back by 2 bases and J by 4 bases. The CDR3 consists of 14 residues. CDR3 protein: CASSFRTGVETQYF. The CDR3 DNA sequence: TGCGCCAGCAGCTTCCGGACAGGGGTAGAGACCCAGTACTTC.